This T cell receptor (beta chain) derives from a study of response to subunit inactivated influenza vaccine. Broader study findings: Authors suggested each seasonal influenza vaccination recruits few new T cells.

Details on this clonotype: Its antigen remains unknown.

This CDR3 is 15 amino acids long. V lost 3 bases and J lost 4; bases outside the gene matches: 5. Using its own MiXCR run on the RT-PCR reads, TCRdb lists one record per CDR3 protein. Of 250,000 to 350,000 distinct CDR3 sequences listed, around 20% were seen once; the top ten hold 10%. This chain joins TRBV12-3 or TRBV12-4 and TRBJ2-2; 7 bases agree with TRBD1. The sequenced sample was PBMCs from blood, obtained approximately 20 months after vaccination. This sequence originates from a man between 50 and 69 years old who received an inactivated influenza vaccine. The CDR3 DNA reads TGTGCCAGCAGTTTTAGGGACAGCCTCACCGGGGAGCTGTTTTTT. Its protein product is CASSFRDSLTGELFF.